This T cell receptor (beta chain) was observed in a study of response to subunit inactivated influenza vaccine (dated by TCRdb to the late 2010s). Study-level background: Deep quantitative profiling of the T cell receptor repertoire was used in the study to follow responses to a trivalent subunit inactivated influenza vaccine. Study-level results and caveats: According to the authors, only a limited number of new T cells may be recruited by each seasonal influenza vaccination.

The V and J ends are trimmed by 5 bases and 2 bases, leaving 16 bases between them. Measured from the cysteine to the phenylalanine, the CDR3 is 15 residues long. Solely the CDR3 DNA is kept, with 45 bases framed from the first base. CDR1 and CDR2 are drawn from the germline V gene (reference sequence): MNHEY, SMNVEV. As regards this clonotype: Its antigen has not been determined. One base away there is no much larger clone; base qualities are not given.

Library construction relied on RT-PCR. TCRdb lists the instrument as Illumina HiSeq 2500. Clones were called with MiXCR by TCRdb after fastp trimmed the public reads at Q25, and only in-frame beta chains were retained. Rows with one shared CDR3 protein collapse into an entry with the most common genes and DNA. This sample lists fewer than 550,000 distinct CDR3 sequences; about 25% were detected once. The ten biggest clones cover around 1.8% of the sample. This chain is built from TRBV27 and TRBJ2-7; TRBD1 is possibly the D segment (5 matching bases). The sequence derives from a man aged 45-60 years who received an inactivated influenza vaccine. Donor details come from another sample of the same person, matched by shared clones. The source material was CD4+ T cells sorted from PBMCs, sampled approximately 5 days after vaccination. At the DNA level, the sequence is TGTGCCAGCAGTCAACGATATACAGGTACCTACGAGCAGTACTTC. The encoded protein is CASSQRYTGTYEQYF.